A selection of T cell receptor beta chains follows, all from one sample in a study of blood T cell repertoires in COVID-19. Using immunoSEQ multiplex PCR, the repertoire was profiled, and TCRdb retains in-frame clones only, with some absent. The sample shows about 170,000 clones, roughly nine tenths of them seen only once. Sequenced: peripheral blood. These receptors were collected from an older woman with COVID-19, enrolled during active disease. The CDR3 runs from the conserved cysteine through the conserved F or W. D genes are given only for firm matches. Expanded clones are given a class, and other clones once, few, many or no size at all.

D	V	J	size	CDR3	DNA
NA	TRBV7-3	TRBJ1-1	NA	CASSMTASNTEAFF	TGTGCCAGCAGCATGACTGCTTCGAACACTGAAGCTTTCTTT
TRBD1	TRBV7-2	TRBJ1-5	NA	CASSSGQTYQPQHF	TGTGCCAGCAGCTCGGGACAGACTTATCAGCCCCAGCATTTT
TRBD2	TRBV9	TRBJ2-1	NA	CASSVLASGSNEQFF	TGTGCCAGCAGCGTATTGGCTAGCGGGAGCAATGAGCAGTTCTTC
TRBD2	TRBV28	TRBJ2-3	NA	CASTGGTQYF	TGTGCCAGCACGGGAGGTACGCAGTATTTT
TRBD1	TRBV28	TRBJ1-2	few	CASREQGVGGYTF	TGTGCCAGCAGAGAACAGGGGGTGGGAGGCTACACCTTC
NA	TRBV6-5	TRBJ2-1	NA	CASIPRATNEQFF	TGTGCCAGCATTCCCCGAGCAACCAATGAGCAGTTCTTC
NA	TRBV6-2/TRBV6-3	TRBJ2-1	NA	CASSQPMELANEQFF	TGTGCCAGCAGCCAACCCATGGAATTAGCCAATGAGCAGTTCTTC
NA	TRBV4-3	TRBJ2-7	NA	CASSQWSGKDYEQYF	TGCGCCAGCAGCCAATGGTCCGGGAAGGACTACGAGCAGTACTTC
NA	TRBV10-3	TRBJ1-1	NA	CAISGFREEAFF	TGTGCCATCAGTGGATTTAGGGAGGAAGCTTTCTTT
NA	TRBV19	TRBJ2-5	NA	CASNGETQYF	TGTGCCAGTAACGGAGAGACCCAGTACTTC
TRBD1	TRBV30	TRBJ1-5	NA	CAWNVQGADQPQHF	TGTGCCTGGAATGTACAGGGGGCGGATCAGCCCCAGCATTTT
TRBD1	TRBV9	TRBJ2-7	NA	CASSTRNRGSYEQYF	TGTGCCAGCAGCACCCGAAACAGGGGGTCCTACGAGCAGTACTTC
TRBD1	TRBV5-1	TRBJ2-2	NA	CASSFRTGYTGELFF	TGCGCCAGCAGCTTTCGGACAGGGTACACCGGGGAGCTGTTTTTT
TRBD2	TRBV5-4	TRBJ2-2	NA	CASSPGLAGLPTGELFF	TGTGCCAGCAGCCCGGGACTAGCGGGACTGCCGACCGGGGAGCTGTTTTTT
NA	TRBV6-5	TRBJ1-2	once	CASSYSDRVSYGYTF	TGTGCCAGCAGTTACTCGGACAGAGTTTCCTATGGCTACACCTTC
NA	TRBV10-3	TRBJ2-3	NA	CAISVKDTQYF	TGTGCCATCAGTGTAAAAGATACGCAGTATTTT
NA	TRBV9	TRBJ2-5	NA	CASSVGGAGSETQYF	TGTGCCAGCAGCGTAGGTGGGGCGGGATCGGAGACCCAGTACTTC
NA	TRBV7-2	TRBJ1-1	NA	CASSLVERGRVAFF	TGTGCCAGCAGCTTAGTGGAAAGGGGTAGAGTAGCTTTCTTT
TRBD1	TRBV5-5	TRBJ1-5	NA	CASSSGQGVSQPQHF	TGTGCCAGCAGCAGCGGACAGGGGGTGAGTCAGCCCCAGCATTTT
TRBD2	TRBV6-2/TRBV6-3	TRBJ2-5	NA	CASSAAGGQYF	TGTGCCAGCAGTGCCGCGGGGGGCCAGTACTTC
TRBD1	TRBV19	TRBJ2-7	NA	CASSMGQGSYEQYF	TGTGCCAGTAGTATGGGACAGGGCTCCTACGAGCAGTACTTC
TRBD2	TRBV7-2	TRBJ2-7	NA	CASSLGLQISYEQYF	TGTGCCAGCAGCTTGGGACTACAAATCTCCTACGAGCAGTACTTC
NA	TRBV12-3/TRBV12-4	TRBJ2-7	NA	CASSTRTGYEQYF	TGTGCCAGCAGCACGAGAACGGGATACGAGCAGTACTTC
NA	TRBV6-1	TRBJ2-2	once	CASSEDSPLILGELFF	TGTGCCAGCAGTGAAGACTCGCCTCTGATCCTCGGGGAGCTGTTTTTT
NA	TRBV19	TRBJ1-1	NA	CASSIHRVAFF	TGTGCCAGTAGTATCCACAGGGTGGCTTTCTTT
NA	TRBV4-3	TRBJ2-3	NA	CASSQAGLQTTDTQYF	TGCGCCAGCAGCCAGGCCGGGTTGCAGACGACAGATACGCAGTATTTT
NA	TRBV4-3	TRBJ2-5	NA	CASSQTVVETQYF	TGCGCCAGCAGCCAAACAGTCGTAGAGACCCAGTACTTC
NA	TRBV6-5	TRBJ1-1	once	CASIGLILVNTEAFF	TGTGCCAGCATAGGTCTTATACTAGTGAACACTGAAGCTTTCTTT
TRBD1	TRBV19	TRBJ2-6	once	CASQGVPLGSGANVLTF	TGTGCCAGTCAGGGGGTCCCCTTGGGTTCTGGGGCCAACGTCCTGACTTTC
TRBD2	TRBV3-1/TRBV3-2	TRBJ2-4	NA	CASSPQGLAGANIQYF	TGTGCCAGCAGCCCCCAGGGGCTAGCGGGAGCAAACATTCAGTACTTC
TRBD2	TRBV6-4	TRBJ2-1	NA	CASSYLSGSLNEQFF	TGTGCCAGCAGCTACCTTAGCGGGAGCTTAAATGAGCAGTTCTTC
NA	TRBV28	TRBJ1-6	NA	CASTEPPGAGRNSPLHF	TGTGCCAGCACCGAACCCCCAGGGGCCGGACGTAATTCACCCCTCCACTTT
NA	TRBV3-1/TRBV3-2	TRBJ2-1	NA	CASSRVRNEQFF	TGTGCCAGCAGCCGAGTTCGGAATGAGCAGTTCTTC
NA	TRBV27	TRBJ2-7	NA	CASSTADSYEQYF	TGTGCCAGCAGTACCGCGGATTCCTACGAGCAGTACTTC
TRBD2	TRBV27	TRBJ2-5	NA	CASSLRVLAGGGQETQYF	TGTGCCAGCAGTTTAAGGGTTCTAGCGGGAGGAGGGCAAGAGACCCAGTACTTC
TRBD1	TRBV7-9	TRBJ1-5	NA	CASSRQGTAGQPQHF	TGTGCCAGCAGCCGACAGGGGACCGCTGGTCAGCCCCAGCATTTT
NA	TRBV28	TRBJ2-1	NA	CASSLPAVGSYNEQFF	TGTGCCAGCAGTTTACCAGCGGTGGGCTCCTACAATGAGCAGTTCTTC
TRBD1	TRBV19	TRBJ1-1	NA	CASSPARGVNTEAFF	TGTGCCAGTAGTCCCGCCAGGGGGGTGAACACTGAAGCTTTCTTT
TRBD1	TRBV13	TRBJ1-2	NA	CASSLWGQGINGYTF	TGTGCCAGCAGCTTATGGGGACAGGGAATTAATGGCTACACCTTC
TRBD1	TRBV5-1	TRBJ2-5	NA	CASTRDRTQETQYF	TGCGCCAGCACGCGGGACAGGACACAAGAGACCCAGTACTTC
NA	TRBV19	TRBJ1-5	NA	CASSIRDQPQHF	TGTGCCAGTAGTATCAGGGATCAGCCCCAGCATTTT
NA	TRBV7-9	TRBJ1-5	NA	CASSLRGDISNQPQHF	TGTGCCAGCAGCTTAAGGGGCGACATTAGCAATCAGCCCCAGCATTTT
NA	TRBV30	TRBJ2-2	NA	CAWRRGPRVGELFF	TGTGCCTGGAGGAGAGGGCCAAGAGTCGGGGAGCTGTTTTTT
NA	TRBV2	TRBJ1-3	NA	CASSEYKFSGNTIYF	TGTGCCAGCAGTGAATACAAGTTCTCTGGAAACACCATATATTTT
NA	TRBV12-2	TRBJ2-3	NA	CASRLNLCGGEDTQYF	TGTGCAAGTCGCTTAAATCTTTGTGGGGGCGAAGATACGCAGTATTTT
NA	TRBV4-1	TRBJ2-7	NA	CATSSDGKGYEQYF	TGCGCCACCTCCTCGGACGGGAAGGGCTACGAGCAGTACTTC
TRBD1	TRBV7-8	TRBJ2-2	NA	CASSTPRLWDRSNTGELFF	TGTGCCAGCAGCACCCCCCGGCTATGGGACAGGTCGAACACCGGGGAGCTGTTTTTT
NA	TRBV3-1/TRBV3-2	TRBJ1-1	NA	CASSQGAGANTEAFF	TGTGCCAGCAGCCAAGGGGCGGGGGCGAACACTGAAGCTTTCTTT
TRBD1	TRBV6-5	TRBJ1-5	NA	CASSKDRVVQPQHF	TGTGCCAGCAGTAAGGACAGGGTCGTTCAGCCCCAGCATTTT
TRBD1	TRBV28	TRBJ2-7	NA	CASREDRGDSYEQYF	TGTGCCAGCAGAGAGGACAGGGGGGACTCCTACGAGCAGTACTTC
TRBD1	TRBV28	TRBJ1-2	NA	CASKPPGGDYGYTF	TGTGCCAGCAAGCCCCCAGGGGGCGACTATGGCTACACCTTC
TRBD1	TRBV29-1	TRBJ2-5	NA	CSVRDRVGETQYF	TGCAGCGTTCGGGACAGGGTTGGCGAGACCCAGTACTTC
TRBD1	TRBV28	TRBJ1-2	NA	CASSLYRGQGAYGYTF	TGTGCCAGCAGTTTATATAGGGGACAGGGAGCCTATGGCTACACCTTC